This T cell receptor beta chain was captured by sequencing in a study of blood T cells in healthy people across ages. The wider study: About one barcoded TCR beta cDNA was captured per two T cells. Study findings and constraints: TCR beta diversity tracked closely with naive T cell percentage. Whereas aged donors had fewer naive CD4+ cells, long-lived donors had more of them and higher diversity.

With respect to this clonotype: Its antigen remains unknown. This may come from a read error, since a much larger clone is one base off.

Looked up from germline, CDR1 is LNHNV and CDR2 is YYDKDF (reference sequence). This CDR3 spans 14 amino acids. A sample-barcoded 5' primer and a J-beta primer mix were used in a second PCR of roughly 6 to 12 cycles. In TCRdb, the 5' RACE reads were re-called with MiXCR into one record per CDR3 protein. This table has hundreds of thousands of distinct CDR3 sequences, around two fifths appearing once. For every donor, a draw yielded around 10 milliliters of peripheral blood. The TCR comes from a man older than 75 in good health. Sequencing was done on a sample of blood. This chain uses TRBV15 with TRBJ2-4, with a possible D match to TRBD2 (5 bases). The end of the DNA is better explained by TRBJ2-7, so the J call may be wrong. CDR3 coding DNA: TGTGCCACCAGCAGAGAGACCGGGATCCACGAGCAGTACTTC. Translation: CATSRETGIHEQYF.